The 30 T cell receptor beta chains below all came from one sample that was sequenced in a study of blood T cells in healthy people across ages. The authors ran a second PCR of 7 to 11 cycles using a sample-barcoded 5' primer and a J-beta primer mix. TCRdb re-analysed the 5' RACE reads in MiXCR, keeping a single row per CDR3 protein. The sample lists some 850,000 distinct CDR3 sequences; roughly 25% were seen once. The same data also contributed to another study, on T cells of mothers and their children.

The source material was blood. These receptors all stem from a boy younger than 18 in good health.

This chain uses TRBV6-5 with TRBJ1-5; no clear D gene. V was shortened by 6 bases and J by 3 bases, with 9 bases between the two germline ends. This CDR3 is built from 13 residues. Per the germline V gene, CDR1 is MNHEY and CDR2 is SVGAGI. The CDR3 DNA is TGTGCCAGCAGAAGGACGGACAATCAGCCCCAGCATTTT. Amino acids: CASRRTDNQPQHF.

The V and J genes are TRBV12-3 or TRBV12-4 and TRBJ2-5, with 10 bases fitting TRBD2. Germline trimming cut 4 bases from V and 5 bases from J; bases unmatched to any gene: 7. CDR3 length equals 15 residues. The chain's CDR3 is CASSSAAGGPETQYF. CDR3 bases: TGTGCCAGCAGTTCGGCAGCGGGGGGGCCTGAGACCCAGTACTTC.

CDR3 coding DNA: TGTGCCGGACTACCGACAGGTGGACTCGATTCACCCCTCCACTTT. It yields the protein CAGLPTGGLDSPLHF. This chain connects TRBV2 to TRBJ1-6; D might be TRBD1 (6 bases). V was trimmed by 11 bases and J by 8 bases, leaving 22 bases between them. Germline CDR1 is SNHLY and CDR2 is FYNNEI. CDR3 length: 15 amino acids.

The rearrangement joins TRBV12-3 or TRBV12-4 to TRBJ2-4; D possibly corresponds to TRBD1 (6 bases). The CDR3 sequence is 14 residues long. V lost 6 bases to trimming and J lost 5 bases, with 14 bases between them. The CDR3 sequence is CASRLQGTQNIQYF. For the CDR3, the DNA is TGTGCCAGCAGGCTACAGGGAACTCAAAACATTCAGTACTTC.

The rearrangement links TRBV12-3 or TRBV12-4 to TRBJ1-5; TRBD1 is a possible D gene (5 bases). V was cut by 6 bases and J by 2 bases, with 11 bases left in between. This CDR3 is 14 amino acids long. The CDR3 DNA reads as TGTGCCAGCAGGGGACGGGTTGGCAATCAGCCCCAGCATTTT. It specifies CASRGRVGNQPQHF.

The CDR3: CSASETGTPVETQYF. The CDR3 DNA is TGCAGTGCTAGTGAAACCGGGACTCCCGTAGAGACCCAGTACTTC. The V gene is TRBV20-1, the J gene TRBJ2-5; tentatively, D is TRBD2 (6 bases). The CDR3 totals 15 residues. The germline CDR1 and CDR2 sequences are DFQATT and SNEGSKA (reference sequence). Trimming took 3 bases from V and 4 from J, leaving 18 bases between them.

This chain links TRBV13 with TRBJ2-5, with 9 positions matching TRBD2. The J segment lost 3 bases and the V segment lost 5 bases, leaving 4 bases of the junction unmatched. The length of the CDR3 is 14 residues. The V gene's germline CDR1 is PRHDT and CDR2 FYEKMQ (reference sequence). CDR3 DNA sequence: TGTGCCAGCAGCGAGTCTAGCGGGGAAGAGACCCAGTACTTC. It codes for CASSESSGEETQYF.

The chain joins TRBV2 to TRBJ2-5; D possibly matches TRBD1 or TRBD2 (6 bases each). The J call may be incorrect, as the DNA end agrees better with TRBJ2-1. Per the germline V gene, CDR1 is SNHLY and CDR2 is FYNNEI. The CDR3 extends over 12 amino acids. In nucleotides, the CDR3 is TGTGCCAGCAGTGAGAGGGGGGCTGAGCAGTTCTTC. Protein product: CASSERGAEQFF.

The chain has TRBV5-8 and TRBJ2-5, with 14 nucleotides matching TRBD2. V lost 4 bases, J lost 4 bases, and 6 bases stayed unmatched. Germline V gene lookup returns CDR1 SGHTS and CDR2 YDEGEE. There are 16 residues in the CDR3. In nucleotides, the CDR3 is TGTGCCAGCAGCAAAGGGACTAGCGGGGGTAGAGAGACCCAGTACTTC. It translates to CASSKGTSGGRETQYF. Drawing the rest from reference TRBV5-8 and TRBJ2-5, the complete variable domain is EAGVTQSPTHLIKTRGQQATLRCSPISGHTSVYWYQQALGLGLQFLLWYDEGEERNRGNFPPRFSGRQFPNYSSELNVNALELEDSALYLCASSKGTSGGRETQYFGPGTRLLVL.

The chain carries TRBV2 and TRBJ2-5, with 8 bases matching TRBD1. Looked up from germline, CDR1 is SNHLY and CDR2 is FYNNEI. This CDR3 is 13 amino acids long. V lost 9 bases and J lost 2; bases outside the gene matches: 5. The CDR3 sequence: CARGQVGQETQYF. The DNA for the CDR3 is TGTGCCAGGGGACAGGTGGGTCAAGAGACCCAGTACTTC.

This chain joins TRBV10-3 and TRBJ2-7; D possibly uses TRBD1 or TRBD2 (5 bases each). The V and J ends lost 8 bases and 6 bases respectively, with 11 bases between them. The CDR3 sequence is 11 residues long. The germline V gene encodes CDR1 ENHRY and CDR2 SYGVKD. In DNA form, the CDR3 reads TGTGCCATCCAGGGCCGGGGCGAGCAGTACTTC. This sequence encodes CAIQGRGEQYF.

The rearrangement uses TRBV27 and TRBJ2-7; a possible D gene is TRBD2 (7 bases). The CDR3 extends over 17 amino acids. Germline loops: CDR1 MNHEY, CDR2 SMNVEV (reference sequence). Trimming removed 2 bases from V and 5 bases from J, with 22 bases in between. The CDR3 here is CASSLRGRGAPRNEQYF. CDR3 sequence (DNA): TGTGCCAGCAGTTTACGGGGACGGGGGGCGCCCCGGAACGAGCAGTACTTC.

The rearrangement uses TRBV20-1 and TRBJ2-7; D assignment may be TRBD1 or TRBD2 (6 bases each). Trimming cost V 0 bases and J 2 bases, with 8 bases left between them. The CDR3 sequence is 13 residues long. Germline CDR1 reads DFQATT; CDR2 reads SNEGSKA (reference sequence). The CDR3 here is CSAREGGPYEQYF. For the CDR3, the DNA is TGCAGTGCTAGAGAAGGGGGGCCCTACGAGCAGTACTTC.

J is TRBJ1-6 and V is TRBV11-2; the D gene is possibly TRBD1 (6 bases). This CDR3 has 14 amino acids. Germline assignment: CDR1 SGHAT and CDR2 FQNNGV. Between the trimmed V and J ends, which lost 5 bases and 14 bases, there was a span of 19 bases. CDR3 loop: CASSGPPGHPSLHF. CDR3 DNA sequence: TGTGCCAGCAGCGGGCCACCGGGACATCCGTCCCTCCACTTT.

This clonotype has a count of ten or more. The genes are TRBV6-2 or TRBV6-3 and TRBJ2-2, with 7 nucleotides matching TRBD1. Trimming took 5 bases from V and 5 from J; bases not matched to a gene: 2. The CDR3 runs 13 residues. Germline CDR1 MNHEY, CDR2 SVGEGT. The CDR3 bases are TGTGCCAGCAGTGTGACAGGGACCGGGGAGCTGTTTTTT. Translating it yields CASSVTGTGELFF.

The chain uses TRBV5-1 and TRBJ2-3, with D maybe TRBD2 (7 bases). This CDR3 spans 16 amino acids. Germline CDR1 and CDR2: SGHRS and YFSETQ. V lost 0 bases to trimming and J lost 5 bases, with 16 bases between them. The CDR3 DNA reads TGCGCCAGCAGCTTGGCTATTCGGGGGGCGATAGATACGCAGTATTTT. It yields the protein CASSLAIRGAIDTQYF.

This clonotype was detected only a few times. V usage is TRBV5-1 and J usage is TRBJ2-3; D might be TRBD2 (6 bases). Germline-derived CDR1 and CDR2 are SGHRS and YFSETQ. V lost 2 bases, J lost 0 bases, and 10 bases lay in between. The CDR3 spans 15 residues. As DNA, the CDR3 is TGCGCCAGCAGCTTCTCCGGGACTAGCACAGATACGCAGTATTTT. Translated: CASSFSGTSTDTQYF.

This clonotype was observed a handful of times. This chain uses TRBV5-1 with TRBJ2-5; 7 bases align to TRBD2. Germline V CDR1 and CDR2: SGHRS, YFSETQ. J gave up 4 bases and V 0 bases, and 6 bases lay outside the gene matches. The CDR3 loop spans 15 amino acids. CDR3 protein: CASSLAPRGGETQYF. The CDR3 nucleotides read TGCGCCAGCAGCTTGGCCCCCCGCGGGGGAGAGACCCAGTACTTC.

This chain connects TRBV15 to TRBJ2-5, with D uncertain. Germline V gene sequence: CDR1 LNHNV, CDR2 YYDKDF (reference sequence). Trimming took off 0 bases at V and 0 bases at J, with 5 bases between the two ends. This CDR3 region has 14 residues. The CDR3 DNA reads TGTGCCACCAGCAGAGATGGATACCAAGAGACCCAGTACTTC. Translating gives CATSRDGYQETQYF.

The CDR3 here is CASSGGQSKKDSNQPQHF. The CDR3 DNA reads TGCGCCAGCAGCGGGGGACAGAGCAAAAAAGATAGCAATCAGCCCCAGCATTTT. V is TRBV5-1 and J is TRBJ1-5; 7 positions agree with TRBD1. Germline lookup yields CDR1 SGHRS and CDR2 YFSETQ. Losses at the gene ends were 4 bases for V and 0 bases for J; bases not matched to a gene: 13. The CDR3 loop spans 18 amino acids. The complete variable domain, with remaining parts taken from reference TRBV5-1 and TRBJ1-5, reads KAGVTQTPRYLIKTRGQQVTLSCSPISGHRSVSWYQQTPGQGLQFLFEYFSETQRNKGNFPGRFSGRQFSNSRSEMNVSTLELGDSALYLCASSGGQSKKDSNQPQHFGDGTRLSIL.

About this clonotype: The junction does not match germline at one end; this may be a read error. This chain connects TRBV7-9 to TRBJ2-5, with D maybe TRBD1 (5 bases). CDR1 and CDR2 from the germline V gene are SEHNR and FQNEAQ (reference sequence). This CDR3 contains 14 residues. CDR3 coding DNA: TGTGCCAGCGGCTTAACCCAGGGCAAAGAGACCCAGTACTTC. This gives the protein CASGLTQGKETQYF. Based on the CDR3 plus reference TRBV7-9 and TRBJ2-5, the full variable domain is DTGVSQNPRHKITKRGQNVTFRCDPISEHNRLYWYRQTLGQGPEFLTYFQNEAQLEKSRLLSDRFSAERPKGSFSTLEIQRTEQGDSAMYLCASGLTQGKETQYFGPGTRLLVL.

As to this clonotype: An end of the junction does not agree with germline; a read error may underlie this. The rearrangement links TRBV2 to TRBJ1-6, with 7 bases matching TRBD1. Germline CDR1 reads SNHLY; CDR2 reads FYNNEI. The CDR3 runs to 17 residues. CDR3 in DNA: TGTGCCAGCAATGAACTCCTAGGGGGCTCTTATAATTCACCCCTCCACTTT. Translated, it gives CASNELLGGSYNSPLHF.

The sample holds a few counts of this clonotype. The chain joins TRBV2 to TRBJ2-3; 8 bases are shared with TRBD1. CDR3 length: 15 amino acids. Losses at the gene ends were 8 bases for V and 2 bases for J; bases not matched to a gene: 9. The germline V gene has CDR1 SNHLY and CDR2 FYNNEI. The DNA for the CDR3 is TGTGCCAGCGGGGGCAGGGGGCTTTTCACAGATACGCAGTATTTT. It specifies CASGGRGLFTDTQYF.

Only a few counts were recorded for this clonotype. J is TRBJ2-7 and V is TRBV14; 10 nucleotides align to TRBD1. The V segment lost 4 bases and the J segment 3 bases; nucleotides outside the gene matches: 6. The CDR3 has 15 amino acids. Per the germline V gene, CDR1 is SGHDN and CDR2 is FVKESK. This CDR3 is CASSRGTGVFYEQYF. CDR3 bases: TGTGCCAGCAGCCGAGGGACAGGGGTTTTCTACGAGCAGTACTTC.

This clonotype was found many times. CDR3 loop: CASSEATSLPNTGELFF. CDR3 DNA: TGTGCCAGCAGTGAAGCCACTAGCTTACCGAACACCGGGGAGCTGTTTTTT. The chain combines TRBV6-1 with TRBJ2-2, with D possibly being TRBD2 (6 bases). The CDR3 contains 17 residues. From germline, CDR1 is MNHNS and CDR2 SASEGT. Trimming shortened V by 0 bases and J by 0 bases, and 11 bases separated the two germline ends.

The chain employs TRBV2 and TRBJ2-1; 7 positions match TRBD2. CDR1 SNHLY and CDR2 FYNNEI come from the germline V gene. J was trimmed by 2 bases and V by 4 bases; bases with no gene match: 2. The CDR3 runs 14 residues. CDR3 sequence reads: CASSAGTTYNEQFF. The CDR3 nucleotides read TGTGCCAGCAGTGCCGGGACTACCTACAATGAGCAGTTCTTC.

The rearrangement links TRBV28 to TRBJ2-7; no reliable D call. Per germline, CDR1 MDHEN and CDR2 SYDVKM. This CDR3 comprises 15 residues. The V and J ends lost 2 bases and 1 base respectively, with 12 bases between them. The CDR3 loop reads CASSLSRTPSYEQYF. CDR3 coding DNA: TGTGCCAGCAGTTTAAGCCGAACCCCGTCCTACGAGCAGTACTTC.

J is TRBJ2-7 and V is TRBV12-3 or TRBV12-4; 8 nucleotides line up with TRBD1. This CDR3 is 13 amino acids long. The V and J ends lost 6 bases and 6 bases, in that order; junction bases with no gene match: 7. The CDR3 bases are TGTGCCAGCAGCAGGACAGGGAAGGGCGAGCAGTACTTC. Protein product: CASSRTGKGEQYF.

This clonotype occurred a few times. This chain connects TRBV7-9 to TRBJ2-1; 12 bases match TRBD2. V gave up 2 bases and J gave up 10 bases; unmatched junction bases: 15. The CDR3 has 18 residues. Per the germline V gene, CDR1 is SEHNR and CDR2 is FQNEAQ (reference sequence). CDR3 protein: CASSLTLWTSGAVEEQFF. The CDR3 DNA sequence: TGTGCCAGCAGCTTAACCCTGTGGACTAGCGGGGCAGTGGAGGAGCAGTTCTTC.

V gene TRBV20-1 combines with J gene TRBJ2-5, with 10 nucleotides matching TRBD2. Trimming cost V 0 bases and J 0 bases; bases outside gene matches: 16. Germline V gives CDR1 DFQATT, CDR2 SNEGSKA (reference sequence). This CDR3 spans 20 amino acids. DNA of the CDR3: TGCAGTGCTAGAGATCTAGGACTAGCGGCCTCCGGCCCGTACCAAGAGACCCAGTACTTC. Encoded protein: CSARDLGLAASGPYQETQYF.